This TCR beta chain was captured in a study of cytomegalovirus exposure and HLA in healthy donors. General observations from the study: Associated with HLA alleles at 0.05 false discovery rate in a later analysis were some 18,000 TCR beta sequences. Cytomegalovirus association was assigned to more than 150 TCR beta chains.

From germline, CDR1 is MNHEY and CDR2 SVGAGI. The CDR3 has 16 residues. V was clipped by 5 bases and J by 5 bases, with 21 bases between them. In regard to this clone: Its matching antigen is unknown.

At sampling all donors were nominally healthy, likely with unrecorded immune exposures. PCR primers comprised 60 Vbeta and 13 Jbeta primers. TCRdb's copy holds only in-frame clones and misses some; the assay was immunoSEQ multiplex PCR. The sample comprises just over 150,000 clones, around 77% of which are singletons, and 1.3% to 1.5% rests with the top ten. The rearrangement uses TRBV6-5 and TRBJ1-1; no clear D gene. The sequence was obtained from a woman aged 25-40 years in good health and CMV-seronegative. The sequencing sample was made of PBMCs. The CDR3 nucleotides read TGTGCCAGCAGTAACTTCCTACTGAGGGCGGGAACTGAAGCTTTCTTT. It encodes CASSNFLLRAGTEAFF.